Presented here are 21 T cell receptor beta chains from one specimen sequenced in a study of monozygotic twins with inflammatory bowel disease. TCRdb re-called the 5' RACE reads; one entry per CDR3 protein, DNA not given. The sample includes approximately 300,000 distinct CDR3 sequences. The sequencing input was blood. The receptors come from a human donor with ulcerative colitis or Crohn's disease, or a healthy co-twin of an affected twin (not recorded which).

The gene calls are TRBV20-1 and TRBJ2-7; TCRdb picks TRBD2, but there is no DNA to check that call. The germline CDR1 and CDR2 sequences are DFQATT and SNEGSKA (reference sequence). This CDR3 has 15 amino acids. The CDR3 loop is CSARWSLAGANEQYF.

V and J are TRBV27 and TRBJ1-4; TCRdb selects TRBD1, and the lack of DNA leaves this call unchecked. Germline V gene data show CDR1 as MNHEY and CDR2 as SMNVEV (reference sequence). The CDR3 loop spans 15 amino acids. CDR3 in amino acids: CASSSLTGGNEKLFF.

The chain has TRBV10-3 and TRBJ1-2; absent DNA, TCRdb's TRBD1 call cannot be checked. This CDR3 spans 11 amino acids. CDR1 and CDR2 from the germline V gene are ENHRY and SYGVKD. The CDR3 here is CAISGGYGYTF.

The chain recombines TRBV5-1 with TRBJ2-7; TCRdb's D gene call, TRBD1, goes unchecked for lack of DNA. CDR1 and CDR2 from the germline V gene are SGHRS and YFSETQ. The CDR3 has 11 residues. This chain's CDR3 is CASSRLYEQYF.

V gene TRBV5-1 combines with J gene TRBJ2-3; the TCRdb call, TRBD2, lacks DNA for checking. CDR1 is SGHRS and CDR2 is YFSETQ in the germline V gene. The CDR3 contains 16 residues. The chain's CDR3 is CASSLRLAGGTDTQYF.

V and J are TRBV12-3 or TRBV12-4 and TRBJ1-2. This CDR3 comprises 14 residues. The CDR3 protein is CASSLRGHNYGYTF.

J is TRBJ2-3 and V is TRBV25-1; TCRdb indicates TRBD1, and absent DNA this call remains unverified. From germline, CDR1 is MGHDK and CDR2 SYGVNS. CDR3 length: 14 residues. Here the CDR3 reads CASTGGLGTDTQYF.

CDR3 protein: CASSPLTGGNSPLHF. This sequence joins TRBV12-3 or TRBV12-4 and TRBJ1-6; TCRdb's D call, TRBD1, is unchecked because there is no DNA. This CDR3 has 15 residues.

The J gene is TRBJ2-3, the V gene TRBV20-1; the TCRdb D gene call, TRBD2, has no DNA to confirm it. Germline CDR1 and CDR2: DFQATT and SNEGSKA (reference sequence). The CDR3 covers 13 residues. The CDR3 loop reads CSASTSGRHTQYF.

The J gene is TRBJ2-5, the V gene TRBV7-8; as DNA is missing, the TRBD2 call by TCRdb cannot be tested. From germline, CDR1 is SGHVS and CDR2 FQNEAQ. The CDR3 covers 16 residues. CDR3 amino acids: CASSLVWRGGRETQYF.

The V gene is TRBV7-9, the J gene TRBJ2-3; the D gene TCRdb calls, TRBD2, cannot be checked with no DNA. From germline, CDR1 is SEHNR and CDR2 FQNEAQ (reference sequence). The CDR3 consists of 15 residues. The CDR3: CASSLRAPSTDTQYF.

The CDR3 is CASSDLQDQSNSPLHF. The chain employs TRBV10-2 and TRBJ1-6; checking the TCRdb D call of TRBD1 is not possible without DNA. Germline values: CDR1 WSHSY, CDR2 SAAADI. The CDR3 loop spans 16 amino acids.

The chain is built from TRBV9 and TRBJ2-4; TCRdb indicates TRBD2, and absent DNA this call remains unverified. Per the germline V gene, CDR1 is SGDLS and CDR2 is YYNGEE. There are 18 residues in the CDR3. The CDR3 sequence is CASSKRGSHPDAENIQYF. Full variable domain (missing parts from reference TRBV9 and TRBJ2-4): DSGVTQTPKHLITATGQRVTLRCSPRSGDLSVYWYQQSLDQGLQFLIQYYNGEERAKGNILERFSAQQFPDLHSELNLSSLELGDSALYFCASSKRGSHPDAENIQYFGAGTRLSVL.

This chain uses TRBV15 with TRBJ2-3. The CDR3 covers 12 residues. Germline V gene lookup returns CDR1 LNHNV and CDR2 YYDKDF (reference sequence). Here the CDR3 reads CATSRDSSTQYF.

V is TRBV6-1 and J is TRBJ1-4. The V gene's germline CDR1 is MNHNS and CDR2 SASEGT. This CDR3 has 14 amino acids. The CDR3 sequence: CASSERREDEKLFF.

The CDR3 protein is CASSLYRLGSPREKLFF. This chain connects TRBV5-6 to TRBJ1-4; TCRdb designates TRBD1, a call that cannot be tested without DNA. This CDR3 has 17 amino acids. Germline V CDR1 and CDR2: SGHDT, YYEEEE.

The rearrangement uses TRBV11-2 and TRBJ2-3. Germline lookup yields CDR1 SGHAT and CDR2 FQNNGV. The CDR3 runs to 13 residues. CDR3 sequence: CASSLRVTDTQYF.

The chain couples TRBV12-3 or TRBV12-4 to TRBJ1-5; the TCRdb D gene call, TRBD1, has no DNA to confirm it. The CDR3 totals 15 residues. The CDR3 sequence: CASSFRSLSNQPQHF.

This chain joins TRBV20-1 and TRBJ2-7. Germline CDR1 and CDR2: DFQATT and SNEGSKA (reference sequence). The CDR3 length is 13 residues. CDR3 sequence: CSAPRTVSYEQYF.

The V gene is TRBV14, the J gene TRBJ1-1. Per the germline V gene, CDR1 is SGHDN and CDR2 is FVKESK. This CDR3 spans 16 amino acids. The CDR3 sequence: CASSQDIKIPNTEAFF. Combining the CDR3 with reference TRBV14 and TRBJ1-1 gives the whole variable domain EAGVTQFPSHSVIEKGQTVTLRCDPISGHDNLYWYRRVMGKEIKFLLHFVKESKQDESGMPNNRFLAERTGGTYSTLKVQPAELEDSGVYFCASSQDIKIPNTEAFFGQGTRLTVV.

V is TRBV3-1 and J is TRBJ1-6; TCRdb selects TRBD1, and the lack of DNA leaves this call unchecked. The CDR3 has 15 amino acids. Germline CDR1 LGHDT, CDR2 YNNKEL (reference sequence). The CDR3 here is CASSPRDRRYSPLHF.